One and the same sample provided the 9 T cell receptor beta chains below, sequenced in a study of T cell changes during pregnancy in multiple sclerosis. Here immunoSEQ multiplex PCR was the method, and the copy in TCRdb shows in-frame clones only, minus some. The table includes some 76,000 clones, 80% to 95% detected once. The specimen was CD4+ T cells from peripheral blood mononuclear cells, collected after pregnancy. The source of these receptors is a female donor with multiple sclerosis, enrolled in a pregnancy study.

This chain uses TRBV19 with TRBJ2-5; 7 bases match TRBD1. V shed 1 base and J 3 bases; nucleotides not matched to a gene: 5. The CDR3 has 15 residues. Germline lookup yields CDR1 LNHDA and CDR2 SQIVND (reference sequence). Written as DNA, the CDR3 is TGTGCCAGTAGTATAGTGGCAGGGGGAGAAGAGACCCAGTACTTC. As protein: CASSIVAGGEETQYF.

The rearrangement links TRBV2 to TRBJ2-3; D might be TRBD2 (6 bases). Trimming removed 5 bases from V and 8 bases from J, with 17 bases in between. This CDR3 spans 14 amino acids. Germline CDR1 is SNHLY and CDR2 is FYNNEI. CDR3 amino acids: CASSPGTLTGTQYF. CDR3 nucleotide sequence: TGTGCCAGCAGTCCCGGGACTCTCACCGGTACGCAGTATTTT. Full variable domain (remainder filled in from reference TRBV2 and TRBJ2-3): EPEVTQTPSHQVTQMGQEVILRCVPISNHLYFYWYRQILGQKVEFLVSFYNNEISEKSEIFDDQFSVERPDGSNFTLKIRSTKLEDSAMYFCASSPGTLTGTQYFGPGTRLTVL.

The chain links TRBV2 to TRBJ2-7; D not certain. The CDR3 is made up of 12 amino acids. In germline, CDR1 is SNHLY, CDR2 FYNNEI. V lost 2 bases and J 1 base, leaving 3 bases between the germline ends. The chain's CDR3 is CASSEQSYEQYF. CDR3 nucleotides: TGTGCCAGCAGTGAACAATCCTACGAGCAGTACTTC.

This chain joins TRBV27 and TRBJ1-1; D is unresolved. V lost 8 bases and J lost 10, with 20 bases in between. The CDR3 extends over 13 amino acids. The V gene's germline CDR1 is MNHEY and CDR2 SMNVEV (reference sequence). In nucleotides, the CDR3 is TGTGCCAGCGTCAGCCGGCCGGGGTTGGTAGCTTTCTTT. This sequence encodes CASVSRPGLVAFF.

The J gene is TRBJ1-4, the V gene TRBV18, with unresolved D. The germline V gene encodes CDR1 KGHSH and CDR2 LQKENI. V gave up 0 bases and J gave up 0 bases, with 5 bases separating them. There are 15 residues in the CDR3. CDR3 DNA: TGTGCCAGCTCACCACCTATCGCAACTAATGAAAAACTGTTTTTT. Translation gives CASSPPIATNEKLFF.

The V call is TRBV11-2, the J call TRBJ2-7, with 7 bases aligning to TRBD2. CDR1 SGHAT and CDR2 FQNNGV come from the germline V gene. V lost 3 bases to trimming and J lost 3 bases; unmatched junction nucleotides: 5. This CDR3 has 14 residues. This CDR3 reads CASSFQLAVYEQYF. The CDR3 DNA sequence: TGTGCCAGCAGCTTTCAGCTAGCGGTCTACGAGCAGTACTTC.

V is TRBV7-9 and J is TRBJ1-4; 7 nucleotides align to TRBD1. V lost 0 bases and J lost 13; bases outside the gene matches: 2. The germline CDR1 and CDR2 sequences are SEHNR and FQNEAQ (reference sequence). The CDR3 runs 12 residues. CDR3 protein: CASSLAGDRLFF. DNA for the CDR3: TGTGCCAGCAGCTTAGCAGGGGACAGACTGTTTTTT.

This clone has a single count. The chain couples TRBV28 to TRBJ1-2, with D perhaps TRBD1 (5 bases). CDR1 and CDR2 (germline): MDHEN, SYDVKM. Trimming took off 6 bases at V and 4 bases at J, with 15 bases between the two ends. This CDR3 is built from 14 residues. The CDR3, as DNA: TGTGCCAGCAGCCCCGGGGGGGGTCCCTATGGCTACACCTTC. Amino acids: CASSPGGGPYGYTF.

This sequence joins TRBV6-6 and TRBJ2-4; tentatively, D is TRBD1 (5 bases). The germline V gene has CDR1 MNHNY and CDR2 SVGAGI (reference sequence). Trimming took 2 bases from V and 2 from J, leaving 13 bases between them. The CDR3 is 16 residues long. The CDR3 DNA reads as TGTGCCAGCAGTTACGTCCGTGGGGCGACCAAAAACATTCAGTACTTC. Its translation: CASSYVRGATKNIQYF.